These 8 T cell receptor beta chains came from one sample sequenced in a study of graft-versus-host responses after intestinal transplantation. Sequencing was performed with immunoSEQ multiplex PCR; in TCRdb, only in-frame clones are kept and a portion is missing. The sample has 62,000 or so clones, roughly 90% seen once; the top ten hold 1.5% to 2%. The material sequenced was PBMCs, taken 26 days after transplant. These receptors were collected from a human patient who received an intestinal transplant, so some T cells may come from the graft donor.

The CDR3 DNA sequence: TGTGCCAGTAGTGGACTAGCTTACGGGGAGCTGTTTTTT. Encoded protein: CASSGLAYGELFF. The genes are TRBV19 and TRBJ2-2; 8 nucleotides match TRBD2. The CDR3 totals 13 residues. Trimming cost V 5 bases and J 7 bases; bases outside gene matches: 3. The germline CDR1 and CDR2 sequences are LNHDA and SQIVND (reference sequence).

CDR3 in DNA: TGTGCCAGCAGCTTTAAGCGGGGGGGCGGAGATACGCAGTATTTT. It is translated as CASSFKRGGGDTQYF. The chain combines TRBV13 with TRBJ2-3, with 10 bases lining up with TRBD2. CDR3 length: 15 amino acids. The germline V gene has CDR1 PRHDT and CDR2 FYEKMQ (reference sequence). Germline trimming cut 3 bases from V and 5 bases from J; bases unmatched to any gene: 5.

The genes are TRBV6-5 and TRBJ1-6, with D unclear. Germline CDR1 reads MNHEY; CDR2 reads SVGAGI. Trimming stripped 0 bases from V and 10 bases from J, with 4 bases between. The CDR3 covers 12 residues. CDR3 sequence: CASSYSGSPLHF. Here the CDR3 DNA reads TGTGCCAGCAGTTACTCGGGCTCACCCCTCCACTTT.

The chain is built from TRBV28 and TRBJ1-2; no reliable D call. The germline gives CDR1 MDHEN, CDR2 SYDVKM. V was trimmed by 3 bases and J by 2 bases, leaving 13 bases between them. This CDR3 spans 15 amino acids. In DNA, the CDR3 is TGTGCCAGCAGTTTTGTGTGGCCGCGGAACTATGGCTACACCTTC. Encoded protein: CASSFVWPRNYGYTF.

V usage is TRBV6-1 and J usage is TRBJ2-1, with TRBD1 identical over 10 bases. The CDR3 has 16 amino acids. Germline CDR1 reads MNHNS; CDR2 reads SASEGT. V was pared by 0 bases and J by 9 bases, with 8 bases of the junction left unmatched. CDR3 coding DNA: TGTGCCAGCAGTGAAGCACCGGGACAGGGGTTCGGTGAGCAGTTCTTC. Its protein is CASSEAPGQGFGEQFF.

The DNA of the CDR3 is TGTGCCTGGATGCGGGCAGCCGGAAACACCATATATTTT. Translating gives CAWMRAAGNTIYF. The V gene is TRBV30, the J gene TRBJ1-3, with unresolved D. Trimming left V 4 bases short and J 4 bases short, with 11 bases between. The germline gives CDR1 GTSNPN, CDR2 SVGIG (reference sequence). The CDR3 sequence is 13 residues long.

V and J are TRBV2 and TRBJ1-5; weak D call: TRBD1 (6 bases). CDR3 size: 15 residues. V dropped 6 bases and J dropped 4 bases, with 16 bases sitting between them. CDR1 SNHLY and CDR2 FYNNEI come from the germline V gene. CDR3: CASRQGRGTNQPQHF. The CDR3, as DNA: TGTGCCAGCAGACAGGGACGGGGAACTAATCAGCCCCAGCATTTT.

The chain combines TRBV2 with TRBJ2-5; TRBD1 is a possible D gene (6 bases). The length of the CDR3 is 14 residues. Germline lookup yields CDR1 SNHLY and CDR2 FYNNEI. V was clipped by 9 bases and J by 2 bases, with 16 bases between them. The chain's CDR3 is CASTGSPLQETQYF. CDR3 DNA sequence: TGTGCCAGTACAGGGTCGCCCCTTCAAGAGACCCAGTACTTC.